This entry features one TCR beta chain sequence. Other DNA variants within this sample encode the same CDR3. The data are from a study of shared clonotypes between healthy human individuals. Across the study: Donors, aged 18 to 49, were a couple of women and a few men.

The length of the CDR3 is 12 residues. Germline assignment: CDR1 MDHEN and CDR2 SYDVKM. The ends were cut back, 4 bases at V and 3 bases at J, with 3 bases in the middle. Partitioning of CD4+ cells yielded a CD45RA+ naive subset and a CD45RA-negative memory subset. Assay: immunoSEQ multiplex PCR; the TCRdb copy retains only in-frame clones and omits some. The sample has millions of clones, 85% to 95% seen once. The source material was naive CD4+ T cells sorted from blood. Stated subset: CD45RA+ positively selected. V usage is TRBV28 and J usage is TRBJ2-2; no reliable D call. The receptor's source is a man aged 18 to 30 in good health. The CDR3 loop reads CASSSYTGELFF. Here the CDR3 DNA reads TGTGCCAGCAGTTCTTACACCGGGGAGCTGTTTTTT.